This T cell receptor (beta chain) was sequenced during a study of control samples from healthy donors and cancer patients. This CDR3 is 18 amino acids long. J lost 0 bases, V lost 4 bases, and 10 bases had no gene match. CDR1 and CDR2 (germline): WNHNN, SYGVQD (reference sequence). The protocol was immunoSEQ multiplex PCR, while the TCRdb copy is restricted to in-frame clones and leaves out a portion. This table holds 120,000 to 150,000 clones, approximately 91% found once. The chain employs TRBV10-1 and TRBJ2-3, with TRBD2 identical over 10 bases. Sequenced material: blood. The receptor was isolated from a man in his thirties or forties in good health. The CDR3 is CASSGQRGGLRSTDTQYF. The CDR3 nucleotides are TGCGCCAGCAGTGGACAGCGGGGGGGCCTTCGGAGCACAGATACGCAGTATTTT.